This is a list of T cell receptor beta chains from one sample in a study of T cell changes during pregnancy in multiple sclerosis. Using immunoSEQ multiplex PCR, the repertoire was profiled, and TCRdb retains in-frame clones only, with some absent. The table has approximately 31,000 clones, about 91% seen once; the top ten hold approximately 6.5%. Specimen: CD8+ T cells from peripheral blood mononuclear cells, collected in the second trimester of pregnancy. These receptors were obtained from a female donor with multiple sclerosis, enrolled in a pregnancy study. The CDR3 runs from the conserved cysteine through the conserved F or W.

TRBV6-5	TRBJ1-2	12	CASSPTGDGYTF
TRBV19	TRBJ1-2	11	CAIGTGVGYTF
TRBV19	TRBJ2-7	13	CASRQGAREKQYF
TRBV6-5	TRBJ2-7	15	CASSYGTGSSYEQYF
TRBV2	TRBJ2-1	18	CASSVTREDHSSYNEQFF
TRBV6-5	TRBJ2-1	15	CASSSPSGSYNEQFF
TRBV25-1	TRBJ2-7	14	CASSPHRGIYEQYF
TRBV7-9	TRBJ2-7	13	CASRGGSSYEQYF
TRBV13	TRBJ1-2	12	CASSLGTAGYTF
TRBV30	TRBJ2-7	14	CAWSPSMAGGEQYF
TRBV4-2	TRBJ2-7	16	CASSQGLAGEVYEQYF
TRBV7-9	TRBJ1-1	13	CASSPGTGTEAFF
TRBV5-6	TRBJ2-5	13	CASSLDDGETQYF
TRBV6-4	TRBJ2-5	15	CASSDVGLAEGNQYF
TRBV29-1	TRBJ1-1	14	CSVDPGTVNTEAFF
TRBV28	TRBJ2-2	15	CASSPDRELGGELFF
TRBV5-6	TRBJ2-7	16	CASSWGGTGLSYEQYF
TRBV11-3	TRBJ1-2	14	CASSRDRVGYGYTF
TRBV10-2	TRBJ2-7	17	CASRNQTSGFVSYEQYF
TRBV6-5	TRBJ2-7	14	CASSYSVDYYEQYF
TRBV29-1	TRBJ2-1	13	CSVGGGDFNEQFF
TRBV27	TRBJ2-1	16	CASSMTGTGIYNEQFF
TRBV4-1	TRBJ2-1	14	CASSQDSSLNEQFF
TRBV9	TRBJ2-7	16	CASSPSAGSGGYEQYF
TRBV27	TRBJ2-1	13	CASSLLADNEQFF
TRBV27	TRBJ1-2	14	CASSLGGPSYGYTF
TRBV7-9	TRBJ2-4	15	CASSVTSGRGNIQYF
TRBV10-3	TRBJ2-7	15	CAIRTLLAGDNEQYF
TRBV5-8	TRBJ2-3	12	CASSLRTDTQYF
TRBV4-1	TRBJ1-2	16	CASSQGDRVSESGYTF
TRBV29-1	TRBJ2-1	15	CSVGGTGEAYNEQFF
TRBV10-3	TRBJ2-7	14	CAISPPEARYEQYF
TRBV19	TRBJ2-2	13	CASRQGAGGELFF
TRBV4-1	TRBJ2-7	14	CASSTDTGSYEQYF
TRBV30	TRBJ1-2	14	CASLYLGQGYGYTF
TRBV4-1	TRBJ1-6	15	CASSRGQGDTSPLHF
TRBV25-1	TRBJ2-2	13	CASRTGGTGELFF
TRBV5-6	TRBJ1-2	14	CASSSGTGGYGYTF
TRBV6-5	TRBJ2-1	14	CATSGENSYNEQFF
TRBV6-5	TRBJ1-1	12	CASSYAGRRAFF
TRBV28	TRBJ2-5	15	CASRTKRDRGETQYF
TRBV13	TRBJ1-1	16	CASSFQMDIRNTEAFF
TRBV6-5	TRBJ1-1	16	CASSYRPSLARAEAFF